This T cell receptor (beta chain) derives from a study of blood T cell repertoires in COVID-19. Study-wide background: T cells, B-cell-depleted T cells, or PBMCs supplied cDNA or gDNA.

This clone was seen only a few times. V lost 2 bases and J 6 bases, leaving 11 bases between the germline ends. The CDR3 covers 14 residues. The germline CDR1 and CDR2 sequences are MNHEY and SVGEGT. Original data processing: Estimates of nucleated cell counts were drawn from the amplification of reference gene primers. Produced via immunoSEQ multiplex PCR; TCRdb's table is partial and in-frame only. That table is the source of V, J and clone size, and D and trimming were worked out from the DNA. The sample has 140,000 or so clones; approximately 80% are singletons. This TCR came from a woman aged 50 to 65 with acute or convalescent COVID-19. The chain combines TRBV6-2 or TRBV6-3 with TRBJ1-5, with TRBD1 as a possible D gene (5 bases). Source material: peripheral blood. The CDR3 DNA follows: TGTGCCAGCAGTTACCGGACGGGGGTTCAGCCCCAGCATTTT. Amino acid sequence: CASSYRTGVQPQHF.